The clone carrying this T cell receptor beta chain was seen a handful of times. Its antigen is undetermined. The data derive from a study of CD8 T cells in ankylosing spondylitis. Overall study results and limits: Seemingly distinctive of ankylosing spondylitis blood was a TCR beta motif formed by eight highly homologous variants. Matched synovial fluid from ankylosing spondylitis patients was reported to be enriched for disease-linked clones. There were earlier reports of some motif variants in reactive arthritis synovial fluid and blood. With a CD8+ phenotype, disease-linked clones were relatively rare in peripheral blood.

Each TCR beta library was made by quantitative 5'-RACE that incorporated molecular barcodes. MiXCR was run by TCRdb on the 5' RACE reads, yielding one entry per CDR3 protein. The table has fewer than 550,000 distinct CDR3 sequences, approximately 5% seen once. The CDR3 is 15 residues long. In germline, CDR1 is SGDLS, CDR2 YYNGEE. The germline V and J ends were trimmed by 0 bases and 0 bases, with 6 bases remaining between them. This clonotype originated in a male donor with ankylosing spondylitis. The specimen sequenced was blood, either unsorted or a sorted T cell fraction (not recorded which). The J gene is TRBJ2-2, the V gene TRBV9; D ambiguous. The CDR3 sequence is CASSVGHPNTGELFF. The CDR3 DNA sequence: TGTGCCAGCAGCGTAGGACACCCGAACACCGGGGAGCTGTTTTTT.